The rows below give T cell receptor beta chains drawn from one sample of a study of cytomegalovirus exposure and HLA in healthy donors. Using immunoSEQ multiplex PCR, the repertoire was profiled, and TCRdb retains in-frame clones only, with some absent. Of 150,000 to 200,000 clones in the sample, about four fifths were seen once. Input material: PBMCs. The receptors were sampled from a woman aged 18-29 years in good health and CMV-seropositive. Each CDR3 is given with its conserved first and last residue.

v_gene: TRBV7-3
len: 16
CDR3aa: CASSSGQGGNIDTQYF

v_gene: TRBV7-9
len: 12
CDR3aa: CASSFRGEPQHF

v_gene: TRBV5-1
len: 15
CDR3aa: CASSLGQGSHNEQFF

v_gene: TRBV11-2
len: 14
CDR3aa: CASRFGGDTDTQYF

v_gene: TRBV18
len: 15
CDR3aa: CASSPPVGTKNEQFF

v_gene: TRBV4-2
len: 14
CDR3aa: CASSQEQGPYEQYF

v_gene: TRBV9
len: 16
CDR3aa: CASSADRQGPPYEQYF

v_gene: TRBV5-4
len: 19
CDR3aa: CAITPGQGWGGSRGPGAFF

v_gene: TRBV5-1
len: 16
CDR3aa: CASSLERMDRAGGYTF

v_gene: TRBV15
len: 14
CDR3aa: CATSLKYFNQPQHF

v_gene: TRBV30
len: 14
CDR3aa: CAWLRLTITDTQYF

v_gene: TRBV5-1
len: 16
CDR3aa: CASSSPTGGPGDTQYF

v_gene: TRBV4-3
len: 15
CDR3aa: CASSQEQGLNTEAFF

v_gene: TRBV4-1
len: 15
CDR3aa: CASSLVGGSGNTIYF

v_gene: TRBV7-2
len: 16
CDR3aa: CASSSKRGGNGDEQFF

v_gene: TRBV4-3
len: 15
CDR3aa: CASSQAVNRGVGYTF

v_gene: TRBV2
len: 14
CDR3aa: CASSGRDSPSKQYF

v_gene: TRBV7-6
len: 14
CDR3aa: CASSVYRGTFEQFF

v_gene: TRBV30
len: 15
CDR3aa: CAWSPRLGGSYEQYF

v_gene: TRBV10-3
len: 15
CDR3aa: CAISESERGGYEQYF

v_gene: TRBV14
len: 19
CDR3aa: CASSLSGDPWNPTNEKLFF

v_gene: TRBV19
len: 14
CDR3aa: CASSRTGGSPEAFF

v_gene: TRBV6-5
len: 13
CDR3aa: CASAEVPYNEQFF

v_gene: TRBV19
len: 14
CDR3aa: CASSEQGGDEKLFF

v_gene: TRBV5-4
len: 16
CDR3aa: CASSPYPSGRAAEAFF

v_gene: TRBV19
len: 15
CDR3aa: CASSIDGTGNYGYTF

v_gene: TRBV4-2
len: 21
CDR3aa: CASSQVPSLAGGPPNTGELFF

v_gene: TRBV19
len: 14
CDR3aa: CASSMGTSGYEQYF

v_gene: TRBV5-1
len: 17
CDR3aa: CASSLDWGRGGIYEQFF

v_gene: TRBV11-2
len: 15
CDR3aa: CASSPSWASGNTIYF

v_gene: TRBV4-1
len: 15
CDR3aa: CASSQVPTGGYGYTF

v_gene: TRBV7-9
len: 12
CDR3aa: CASSLGGDGYTF

v_gene: TRBV9
len: 15
CDR3aa: CASSVEGGLNTEAFF

v_gene: TRBV28
len: 13
CDR3aa: CASSLGAWAEAFF

v_gene: TRBV6-6
len: 15
CDR3aa: CASSGLGLALYEQYF

v_gene: TRBV2
len: 22
CDR3aa: CASSGILLRRGRERSLNQPQHF

v_gene: TRBV30
len: 14
CDR3aa: CAWSTPETRDSIYF

v_gene: TRBV11-2
len: 15
CDR3aa: CASSLRGTGVDEQFF

v_gene: TRBV4-1
len: 16
CDR3aa: CASSPQIGDTHYGYTF

v_gene: TRBV4-1
len: 16
CDR3aa: CASSRLLGIPTDTQYF

v_gene: TRBV6-5
len: 13
CDR3aa: CASRRGSTDTQYF

v_gene: TRBV4-2
len: 19
CDR3aa: CASSQESPTGLAGRETQYF

v_gene: TRBV15
len: 16
CDR3aa: CATSRDLGTGNQPQHF

v_gene: TRBV9
len: 15
CDR3aa: CASSSNPGKESPLHF

v_gene: TRBV28
len: 12
CDR3aa: CASDRGNQPQHF

v_gene: TRBV29-1
len: 11
CDR3aa: CSVGSAYEQYF

v_gene: TRBV14
len: 14
CDR3aa: CASSRDSEYYGYTF

v_gene: TRBV7-9
len: 17
CDR3aa: CASSLDGGQSSGNTIYF

v_gene: TRBV9
len: 14
CDR3aa: CASRAGFSGTEAFF

v_gene: TRBV29-1
len: 13
CDR3aa: CSIEVASTDTQYF

v_gene: TRBV7-8
len: 17
CDR3aa: CASSRTGTPGNSYEQYF

v_gene: TRBV7-2
len: 14
CDR3aa: CASSVDRGNSPLHF

v_gene: TRBV11-2
len: 15
CDR3aa: CASSPPRGRNTEAFF

v_gene: TRBV10-1
len: 18
CDR3aa: CATKNPASGGAGTDTQYF

v_gene: TRBV6-5
len: 15
CDR3aa: CASTRGAGGQYEQYF

v_gene: TRBV19
len: 17
CDR3aa: CASSRLAGTGVSTEAFF

v_gene: TRBV15
len: 15
CDR3aa: CATSSIGDRGNEQYF